This TCR beta chain was recorded in a study of T cell responses to AZD1222 COVID-19 vaccine. The data were produced by immunoSEQ multiplex PCR, yet TCRdb's version contains in-frame clones alone and is incomplete. The data contain over 110,000 clones, just over 90% of them seen just once; the ten biggest clones take up approximately 5.3%. The CDR3 runs to 17 residues. CDR1 and CDR2 from the germline V gene are MNHEY and SVGEGT. The V gene end was trimmed by 5 bases and the J gene end by 0 bases; junction bases not matched to a gene: 4. The chain links TRBV6-2 or TRBV6-3 to TRBJ2-7; 16 bases match TRBD2. Source: peripheral blood, taken on day 0 of AZD1222 vaccination. The receptor was derived from an adult in good health. CDR3 amino acids: CASSPGTSGGDSYEQYF. The CDR3 coding sequence is TGTGCCAGCAGTCCCGGGACTAGCGGGGGGGACTCCTACGAGCAGTACTTC.